The 6 T cell receptor beta chains listed next were all sequenced from one sample in a study of CD4 T cells in relation to SARS-CoV-2 and coronaviruses. Clones were read by immunoSEQ multiplex PCR, and TCRdb kept only the in-frame ones, dropping some. The table lists approximately 30,000 clones, about 70% of them singletons. The unexposed donors gave CD4+ T cells in about 2011-2018, prior to COVID-19. The cells were cultured for about ten days before CD4+ T cells were isolated. These TCRs' antigens remain unknown. The sequencing input was CD4+ T cells from PBMCs, cultured in vitro. The source is a human donor in good health.

The V and J genes are TRBV25-1 and TRBJ2-3, with D hard to call. Germline lookup yields CDR1 MGHDK and CDR2 SYGVNS. Trimming removed 8 bases from V and 2 bases from J, with 5 bases in between. The length of the CDR3 is 11 residues. CDR3: CASGNTDTQYF. The CDR3 DNA follows: TGTGCCAGCGGGAACACAGATACGCAGTATTTT.

The V call is TRBV7-6, the J call TRBJ2-2; 11 nucleotides line up with TRBD2. The CDR3 sequence is 15 residues long. CDR1 is SGHVS and CDR2 is FNYEAQ in the germline V gene. Trimming cost V 5 bases and J 7 bases; bases outside gene matches: 6. Here the CDR3 reads CASSPIAGGFGELFF. The CDR3 nucleotides are TGTGCCAGCAGCCCGATAGCGGGGGGGTTCGGGGAGCTGTTTTTT.

The chain has TRBV3-1 (or the pseudogene TRBV3-2) and TRBJ1-5; maybe TRBD1 (5 bases). Trimming removed 2 bases at V and 6 bases at J, with 11 bases between. The CDR3 has 14 amino acids. CDR1 is LGHDT, CDR2 YNNKEL, per germline (reference sequence). CDR3 DNA sequence: TGTGCCAGCAGCCAAACAGGCAGACGTCAGCCCCAGCATTTT. It specifies CASSQTGRRQPQHF.

The chain employs TRBV6-5 and TRBJ1-1; D is uncertain. The CDR3 sequence is 14 residues long. Germline V CDR1 and CDR2: MNHEY, SVGAGI. The V and J ends lost 0 bases and 3 bases respectively, with 8 bases between them. The CDR3 bases are TGTGCCAGCAGTTACTCGGGTGAAGACACTGAAGCTTTCTTT. Translating it yields CASSYSGEDTEAFF.

This clone was picked up a small number of times. The V and J genes are TRBV7-3 and TRBJ2-7; 9 bases line up with TRBD1. CDR3 length: 14 amino acids. J lost 5 bases, V lost 5 bases, and 7 bases had no gene match. The germline CDR1 and CDR2 sequences are SGHTA and FQGTGA. CDR3 protein: CASSPGTGRNEQYF. CDR3 bases: TGTGCCAGCAGCCCTGGGACAGGGAGAAACGAGCAGTACTTC.

The count of this clone is one. The rearrangement links TRBV9 to TRBJ2-1; 7 positions agree with TRBD2. There are 17 residues in the CDR3. Germline V gives CDR1 SGDLS, CDR2 YYNGEE. The V segment lost 4 bases and the J segment 3 bases; nucleotides outside the gene matches: 13. CDR3 DNA: TGTGCCAGCAGCCCGCGTTGGGACTACGCTGACTACAATGAGCAGTTCTTC. Amino acid sequence: CASSPRWDYADYNEQFF.